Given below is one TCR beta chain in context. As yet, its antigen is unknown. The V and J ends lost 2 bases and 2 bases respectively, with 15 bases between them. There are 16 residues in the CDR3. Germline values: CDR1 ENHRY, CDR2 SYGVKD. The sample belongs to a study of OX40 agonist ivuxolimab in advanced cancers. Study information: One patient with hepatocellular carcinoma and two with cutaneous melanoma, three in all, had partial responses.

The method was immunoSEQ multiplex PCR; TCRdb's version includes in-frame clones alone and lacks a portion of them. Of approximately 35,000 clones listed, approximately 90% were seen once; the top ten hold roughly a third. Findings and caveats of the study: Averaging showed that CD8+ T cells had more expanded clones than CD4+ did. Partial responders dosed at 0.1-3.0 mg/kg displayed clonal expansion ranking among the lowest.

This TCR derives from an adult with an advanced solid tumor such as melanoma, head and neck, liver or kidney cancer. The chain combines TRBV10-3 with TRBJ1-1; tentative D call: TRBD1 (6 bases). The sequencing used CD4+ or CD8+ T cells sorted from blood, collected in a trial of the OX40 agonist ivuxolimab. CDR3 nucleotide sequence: TGTGCCATCAGTGAGGGCGAACAGGGTCTTAACACTGAAGCTTTCTTT. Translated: CAISEGEQGLNTEAFF.